One sample yielded the 25 T cell receptor beta chains listed below, sequenced in a study of shared clonotypes between healthy human individuals. The data were produced by immunoSEQ multiplex PCR, yet TCRdb's version contains in-frame clones alone and is incomplete. In the table there are 400,000 to 600,000 clones, almost 80% of which are singletons. The material sequenced was PBMCs. These receptors all come from a woman aged 40 to 55 in good health. Some clones in this sample may be carry-over from other donors' samples.

The chain couples TRBV4-2 to TRBJ1-2, with TRBD1 matching over 8 bases. The J segment lost 3 bases and the V segment lost 1 base, leaving 7 bases of the junction unmatched. Per germline, CDR1 LGHNA and CDR2 YNFKEQ. This CDR3 comprises 16 residues. This chain's CDR3 is CASSQASGTGDYGYTF. CDR3 nucleotides: TGTGCCAGCAGCCAAGCCTCGGGGACAGGCGACTATGGCTACACCTTC.

In nucleotides, the CDR3 is TGCGCCAGCAGCTTGGGCGGGAGGGATGAGCAGTTCTTC. Protein sequence: CASSLGGRDEQFF. The genes are TRBV5-1 and TRBJ2-1, with 9 bases matching TRBD2. The CDR3 totals 13 residues. Per the germline V gene, CDR1 is SGHRS and CDR2 is YFSETQ. V dropped 0 bases and J dropped 8; count of bases not matched to a gene: 0.

In its sample, this clone was seen once. V gene TRBV5-6 combines with J gene TRBJ2-1, with 11 positions matching TRBD2. The trim removed 2 bases at V and 9 bases at J, leaving 10 bases unmatched. The length of the CDR3 is 16 residues. Germline values: CDR1 SGHDT, CDR2 YYEEEE. CDR3 sequence reads: CASSFGSGRERAEQFF. The CDR3 coding sequence is TGTGCCAGCAGCTTCGGTAGCGGGAGGGAGCGGGCTGAGCAGTTCTTC.

This chain joins TRBV9 and TRBJ1-5; TRBD1 matches at 8 bases. J gave up 7 bases and V 0 bases, and 6 bases lay outside the gene matches. Germline-derived CDR1 and CDR2 are SGDLS and YYNGEE. The length of the CDR3 is 15 residues. The CDR3 here is CASSVVGQGGQPQHF. In DNA form, the CDR3 reads TGTGCCAGCAGCGTAGTCGGACAGGGCGGACAGCCCCAGCATTTT.

This clone was recorded at least ten times. The rearrangement links TRBV19 to TRBJ2-1; the D gene is possibly TRBD1 (6 bases). V lost 7 bases and J lost 6, with 13 bases in between. From germline, CDR1 is LNHDA and CDR2 SQIVND (reference sequence). The CDR3 runs 13 residues. The CDR3 is CASTGHWANEQFF. The CDR3 DNA sequence: TGTGCCAGTACGGGACATTGGGCCAATGAGCAGTTCTTC. Variable domain in full (rest from reference TRBV19 and TRBJ2-1): DGGITQSPKYLFRKEGQNVTLSCEQNLNHDAMYWYRQDPGQGLRLIYYSQIVNDFQKGDIAEGYSVSREKKESFPLTVTSAQKNPTAFYLCASTGHWANEQFFGPGTRLTVL.

V gene TRBV4-2 combines with J gene TRBJ2-3; 8 bases are a match to TRBD2. V shed 0 bases and J 4 bases; nucleotides not matched to a gene: 12. Per germline, CDR1 LGHNA and CDR2 YNFKEQ. This CDR3 has 18 amino acids. In DNA, the CDR3 is TGTGCCAGCAGCCAAGACCCACGAGGAAGCGGGAGTGCAGATACGCAGTATTTT. Its protein product is CASSQDPRGSGSADTQYF.

This clone occurred a few times. The rearrangement joins TRBV4-2 to TRBJ2-7, with 10 positions matching TRBD1. Germline V gives CDR1 LGHNA, CDR2 YNFKEQ. The ends lost 2 bases at V and 6 bases at J; junction bases unmatched: 4. The CDR3 consists of 14 residues. CDR3: CASSQTGTGVEQYF. CDR3 sequence (DNA): TGTGCCAGCAGCCAAACCGGGACAGGGGTCGAGCAGTACTTC.

The rearrangement joins TRBV21-1 to TRBJ2-6; the table's D call, TRBD1, has no DNA check behind it. TRBV21-1 is labeled a pseudogene. The CDR3 length is 17 residues. The CDR3 loop is CASRIILQQSRANVLTF. The CDR3 DNA is TGTGCCAGCAGAATCATTTTACAACAAAGTCGGGCCAACGTCCTGACTTTC.

The chain links TRBV28 to TRBJ2-5, with D uncertain. The germline V gene has CDR1 MDHEN and CDR2 SYDVKM. This CDR3 has 11 amino acids. V was trimmed by 1 base and J by 10 bases, leaving 7 bases between them. In DNA form, the CDR3 reads TGTGCCAGCAGTTTATTTGGGGTCCAGTACTTC. Translation: CASSLFGVQYF.

The table lists this clone with a few counts. V usage is TRBV28 and J usage is TRBJ2-2; D may be TRBD2 (5 bases). Trimming cost V 2 bases and J 3 bases, with 10 bases left between them. Germline values: CDR1 MDHEN, CDR2 SYDVKM. The CDR3 extends over 15 amino acids. The CDR3 here is CASSLISRDTGELFF. DNA for the CDR3: TGTGCCAGCAGTTTAATCTCGAGGGACACCGGGGAGCTGTTTTTT.

This chain uses TRBV25-1 with TRBJ2-7, with 9 bases matching TRBD2. Germline V gene lookup returns CDR1 MGHDK and CDR2 SYGVNS. The length of the CDR3 is 14 residues. The V gene end was trimmed by 6 bases and the J gene end by 5 bases; junction bases not matched to a gene: 8. The CDR3 spells CASRNSGRADEQYF. The CDR3 nucleotides read TGTGCCAGCAGAAATAGCGGGAGAGCGGACGAGCAGTACTTC.

The V call is TRBV9, the J call TRBJ2-4; D unclear. V lost 0 bases to trimming and J lost 5 bases, with 6 bases between them. Germline lookup yields CDR1 SGDLS and CDR2 YYNGEE. The CDR3 has 13 residues. The CDR3, as DNA: TGTGCCAGCAGCGTAGGTGGGGAAAACATTCAGTACTTC. This encodes CASSVGGENIQYF.

The chain employs TRBV15 and TRBJ1-2; 7 nucleotides align to TRBD1. The germline V gene encodes CDR1 LNHNV and CDR2 YYDKDF (reference sequence). V was clipped by 4 bases and J by 2 bases; unmatched bases: 7. There are 15 residues in the CDR3. The CDR3 DNA is TGTGCCACCAGCAACTTTGGGGACAGCAACTATGGCTACACCTTC. Protein product: CATSNFGDSNYGYTF.

This clone was seen once. The chain is built from TRBV11-2 and TRBJ2-1; 8 bases are shared with TRBD2. The V gene end was trimmed by 5 bases and the J gene end by 7 bases; junction bases not matched to a gene: 16. The CDR3 length is 17 residues. Germline CDR1 and CDR2: SGHAT and FQNNGV. The chain's CDR3 is CASSLRGASGLMNEQFF. CDR3 nucleotide sequence: TGTGCCAGCAGCCTCCGGGGGGCTAGCGGGTTAATGAATGAGCAGTTCTTC.

The J gene is TRBJ2-5, the V gene TRBV4-2; D is ambiguous. In germline, CDR1 is LGHNA, CDR2 YNFKEQ. The CDR3 is 15 amino acids. The V gene lost 0 bases and the J gene lost 2 bases, with 10 bases spanning the gap. The CDR3: CASSQEVQLQETQYF. In DNA, the CDR3 is TGTGCCAGCAGCCAAGAGGTCCAGCTTCAAGAGACCCAGTACTTC.

This chain uses TRBV5-8 with TRBJ1-1, with D perhaps TRBD1 (5 bases). This CDR3 has 16 amino acids. The V gene lost 0 bases and the J gene lost 4 bases, with 16 bases spanning the gap. Per the germline V gene, CDR1 is SGHTS and CDR2 is YDEGEE. The CDR3 spells CASSLAVGPRGTEAFF. CDR3 bases: TGTGCCAGCAGCTTGGCCGTCGGCCCGAGGGGCACTGAAGCTTTCTTT.

This sequence joins TRBV10-3 and TRBJ2-7; D unclear. The CDR3 sequence is 11 residues long. V lost 3 bases to trimming and J lost 5 bases, with 5 bases between them. CDR1 and CDR2 from the germline V gene are ENHRY and SYGVKD. This chain's CDR3 is CAISDLDEQYF. CDR3 DNA sequence: TGTGCCATCAGTGACTTAGACGAGCAGTACTTC.

V is TRBV4-1 and J is TRBJ2-1; 7 bases agree with TRBD2. The V segment lost 3 bases and the J segment 2 bases; nucleotides outside the gene matches: 10. The CDR3 is made up of 17 amino acids. Germline CDR1 MGHRA, CDR2 YSYEKL. Here the CDR3 DNA reads TGCGCCAGCAGCCAGTACACGACTAGCTTAACCTACAATGAGCAGTTCTTC. It encodes CASSQYTTSLTYNEQFF.

V usage is TRBV11-2 and J usage is TRBJ2-3; D gene unclear. Germline loops: CDR1 SGHAT, CDR2 FQNNGV. This CDR3 spans 15 amino acids. The V and J ends lost 0 bases and 1 base respectively, with 8 bases between them. The CDR3 region is CASSLEGSGTDTQYF. In nucleotides, the CDR3 is TGTGCCAGCAGCTTAGAAGGGTCCGGCACAGATACGCAGTATTTT. Full variable domain (missing parts from reference TRBV11-2 and TRBJ2-3): EAGVAQSPRYKIIEKRQSVAFWCNPISGHATLYWYQQILGQGPKLLIQFQNNGVVDDSQLPKDRFSAERLKGVDSTLKIQPAKLEDSAVYLCASSLEGSGTDTQYFGPGTRLTVL.

V gene TRBV6-4 combines with J gene TRBJ1-5, with 9 bases fitting TRBD1. The length of the CDR3 is 15 residues. Germline V CDR1 and CDR2: MRHNA, SNTAGT. V lost 3 bases to trimming and J lost 7 bases; unmatched junction nucleotides: 7. CDR3 in amino acids: CASSELQGARQPQHF. CDR3 bases: TGTGCCAGCAGTGAACTACAGGGGGCCCGCCAGCCCCAGCATTTT.

J is TRBJ2-7 and V is TRBV19; 9 bases line up with TRBD2. Losses at the gene ends were 3 bases for V and 2 bases for J; bases not matched to a gene: 5. CDR3 length: 15 amino acids. CDR1 is LNHDA and CDR2 is SQIVND in the germline V gene (reference sequence). This CDR3 reads CASSMTSGGTYEQYF. CDR3 DNA sequence: TGTGCCAGTAGTATGACTAGCGGCGGAACCTACGAGCAGTACTTC.

J is TRBJ2-5 and V is TRBV21-1; the D call TRBD2 from the table was never checked on the DNA. TRBV21-1 is an annotated pseudogene. This CDR3 region has 18 residues. The CDR3 DNA reads TGTGCCAGCAGCGCACCCGGGGTGACTCACCAAGCACAAGAGACCCAGTACTTC. Translated, it gives CASSAPGVTHQAQETQYF.

Worth noting for this clone: Other DNA sequences from this sample encode an identical CDR3 as well. The V and J genes are TRBV5-1 and TRBJ2-7; 7 nucleotides match TRBD1. The germline V gene encodes CDR1 SGHRS and CDR2 YFSETQ. The CDR3 consists of 13 residues. Trimming removed 2 bases from V and 3 bases from J; junction bases left unmatched: 2. The chain's CDR3 is CASSFGQDYEQYF. CDR3 nucleotide sequence: TGCGCCAGCAGCTTCGGACAGGACTACGAGCAGTACTTC.

The rearrangement uses TRBV5-8 and TRBJ1-1; perhaps TRBD1 as D (5 bases). V was cut by 0 bases and J by 1 base, with 13 bases left in between. Per the germline V gene, CDR1 is SGHTS and CDR2 is YDEGEE. The CDR3 runs 16 residues. The CDR3 region is CASSLAWQGPNTEAFF. The CDR3, as DNA: TGTGCCAGCAGCTTGGCCTGGCAGGGACCGAACACTGAAGCTTTCTTT.

On this clone: This same CDR3 is encoded by further DNA sequences in the sample. The chain is built from TRBV5-1 and TRBJ2-1; maybe TRBD2 (6 bases). CDR1 is SGHRS and CDR2 is YFSETQ in the germline V gene. Trimming stripped 2 bases from V and 0 bases from J, with 9 bases between. The CDR3 runs to 15 residues. CDR3 in amino acids: CASSFDGSSYNEQFF. Here the CDR3 DNA reads TGCGCCAGCAGCTTCGACGGGAGCTCCTACAATGAGCAGTTCTTC.